The entry below describes one TCR beta chain. The source of the sample is a study of T cell responses to AZD1222 COVID-19 vaccine. The table came from immunoSEQ multiplex PCR; TCRdb's copy has only in-frame clones and leaves some out. Among 120,000 or so clones listed, approximately 90% were seen once. V lost 3 bases, J lost 4 bases, and 6 bases stayed unmatched. CDR3 length equals 15 residues. In germline, CDR1 is SGDLS, CDR2 YYNGEE. This chain links TRBV9 with TRBJ2-5; TRBD2 matches 10 bases. This receptor was identified in an adult in good health. The sequencing here drew on peripheral blood, taken on day 0 of AZD1222 vaccination. The DNA of the CDR3 is TGTGCCAGCAGCGCAAATAGCGGGAGGTTAGAGACCCAGTACTTC. Its protein is CASSANSGRLETQYF.